The clone carrying this T cell receptor beta chain was detected once. Here immunoSEQ multiplex PCR was the method, and the copy in TCRdb shows in-frame clones only, minus some. The table shows 130,000 to 150,000 clones, with 79% occurring only once. Trimming cost V 1 base and J 9 bases, with 12 bases left between them. Germline lookup yields CDR1 MNHNY and CDR2 SVGAGI (reference sequence). The CDR3 loop spans 13 amino acids. The data derive from a study of blood T cell repertoires in COVID-19. The sequence was collected from a man aged 55 to 69 with acute or convalescent COVID-19. The V and J genes are TRBV6-6 and TRBJ1-1; D gene unclear. Sequencing input: peripheral blood. CDR3 coding DNA: TGTGCCAGCAGTTACTTCAAAGGAGAGCAAGCTTTCTTT. Protein sequence: CASSYFKGEQAFF.